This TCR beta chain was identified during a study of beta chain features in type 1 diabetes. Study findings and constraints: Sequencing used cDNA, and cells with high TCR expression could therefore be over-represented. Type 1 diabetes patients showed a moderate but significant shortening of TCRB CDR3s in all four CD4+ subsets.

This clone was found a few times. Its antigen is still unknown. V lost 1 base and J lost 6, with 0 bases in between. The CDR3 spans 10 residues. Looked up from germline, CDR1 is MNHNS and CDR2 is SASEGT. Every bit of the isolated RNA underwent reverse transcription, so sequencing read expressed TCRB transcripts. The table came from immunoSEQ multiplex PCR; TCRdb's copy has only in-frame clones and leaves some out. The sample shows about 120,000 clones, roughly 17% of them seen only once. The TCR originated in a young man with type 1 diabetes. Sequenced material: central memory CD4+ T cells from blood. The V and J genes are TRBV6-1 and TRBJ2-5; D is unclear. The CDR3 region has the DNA TGTGCCAGCAGTGAAGAGACCCAGTACTTC. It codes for CASSEETQYF.